This TCR beta chain is from a study of T cells in Graves' hyperthyroidism and ophthalmopathy. V gave up 3 bases and J gave up 5 bases; unmatched junction bases: 8. The CDR3 is 16 residues long. TCR beta CDR3 regions were amplified from RNA. An initial round of RT-PCR targeting the TCR CDR3 relied on the HTBI primer set. One entry per CDR3 protein results from TCRdb running MiXCR on the multiplex PCR reads. This table has around 500,000 distinct CDR3 sequences, about 16% appearing once. This sequence originates from a woman under 40 with Graves' ophthalmopathy. This chain connects TRBV12-3 or TRBV12-4 to TRBJ2-1, with TRBD2 identical over 9 bases. The sequenced material came from blood. CDR3 DNA sequence: TGTGCCAGCAGTTTCTCCGCTAGCGGGATTAACAATGAGCAGTTCTTC. This translates into CASSFSASGINNEQFF.